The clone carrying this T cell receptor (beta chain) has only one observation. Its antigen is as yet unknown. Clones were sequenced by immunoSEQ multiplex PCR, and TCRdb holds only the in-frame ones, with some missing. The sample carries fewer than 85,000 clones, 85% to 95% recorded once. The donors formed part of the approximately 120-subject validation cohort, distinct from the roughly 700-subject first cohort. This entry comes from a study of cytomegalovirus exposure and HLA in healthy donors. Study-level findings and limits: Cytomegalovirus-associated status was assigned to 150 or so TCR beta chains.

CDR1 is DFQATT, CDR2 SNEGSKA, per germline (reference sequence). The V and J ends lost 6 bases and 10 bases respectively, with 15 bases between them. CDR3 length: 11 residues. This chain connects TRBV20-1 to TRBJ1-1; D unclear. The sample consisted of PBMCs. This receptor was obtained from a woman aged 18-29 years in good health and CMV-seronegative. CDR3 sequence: CSAKTPTGAFF. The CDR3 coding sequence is TGCAGTGCAAAGACACCGACCGGAGCTTTCTTT.